The clone carrying this T cell receptor beta chain was seen many times. The antigen is undetermined. What was amplified from RNA transcripts were TCR beta CDR3 regions. The HTBI primer set drove a first-round RT-PCR of the TCR CDR3. Using its own MiXCR run on the multiplex PCR reads, TCRdb lists one record per CDR3 protein. The sample has 300,000 to 450,000 distinct CDR3 sequences, approximately 18% seen once. Trimming cost V 2 bases and J 4 bases, with 14 bases left between them. The CDR3 totals 15 residues. CDR1 and CDR2 from the germline V gene are SNHLY and FYNNEI. The data are from a study of T cells in Graves' hyperthyroidism and ophthalmopathy. Patients between 18 and 65 years old had hyperthyroidism, newly diagnosed and lasting under 2 months. Orbital computed tomography, thyroid ultrasound, serum thyroxine and TRAb, and clinical symptoms together informed the diagnoses. Broader study findings: Model output signaled ophthalmopathy a median approximately six months ahead of onset. Blood also contained most expanded thyroid clonotypes above 0.001.

This receptor was identified in a young woman with Graves' hyperthyroidism that later progressed to Graves' ophthalmopathy. The sequenced sample consisted of blood. The chain employs TRBV2 and TRBJ1-2; D is unclear. The CDR3 bases are TGTGCCAGCAGTGAAAGGGCGATCACTACCTATGGCTACACCTTC. Translation gives CASSERAITTYGYTF. Full variable domain (outside the CDR3, taken from reference TRBV2 and TRBJ1-2): EPEVTQTPSHQVTQMGQEVILRCVPISNHLYFYWYRQILGQKVEFLVSFYNNEISEKSEIFDDQFSVERPDGSNFTLKIRSTKLEDSAMYFCASSERAITTYGYTFGSGTRLTVV.